The 27 T cell receptor beta chains given below trace back to one sample, sequenced in a study of shared clonotypes between healthy human individuals. Libraries were prepared by immunoSEQ multiplex PCR; TCRdb keeps only in-frame clonotypes and omits some of them. Found here are over a million clones, 97% to 99% of them singletons; the top ten hold approximately 0.4%. The sample consisted of naive CD4+ T cells sorted from blood. This sample's subset: CD45RA+ positively selected. These receptors came from a man under 40 in good health.

This clone occurred once. The genes are TRBV19 and TRBJ2-2, with 8 nucleotides matching TRBD1. This CDR3 has 16 residues. In germline, CDR1 is LNHDA, CDR2 SQIVND (reference sequence). After removal of 5 bases from V and 1 base from J, the junction contained 6 bases not matched to a gene. The CDR3 loop reads CASSAQGTGNTGELFF. Here the CDR3 DNA reads TGTGCCAGTAGTGCCCAGGGGACAGGGAACACCGGGGAGCTGTTTTTT.

V usage is TRBV25-1 and J usage is TRBJ2-2; TRBD2 agrees at 9 bases. The trim removed 5 bases at V and 5 bases at J, leaving 6 bases unmatched. Germline V gives CDR1 MGHDK, CDR2 SYGVNS. The CDR3 extends over 15 amino acids. The CDR3 nucleotides read TGTGCCAGCAGTCGAGGGACTAGCTGGACCGGGGAGCTGTTTTTT. Its protein product is CASSRGTSWTGELFF.

This sequence joins TRBV19 and TRBJ1-5; D remains ambiguous. There are 17 residues in the CDR3. The V gene lost 6 bases and the J gene lost 0 bases, with 18 bases spanning the gap. Germline V gene data show CDR1 as LNHDA and CDR2 as SQIVND (reference sequence). The CDR3 DNA sequence: TGTGCCAGTAGCCCTAGGATGACGGCCCTTAGCAATCAGCCCCAGCATTTT. Its protein product is CASSPRMTALSNQPQHF.

A note on this clone: The sample has other DNA sequences that encode this CDR3 too. This chain uses TRBV18 with TRBJ2-5; the match to TRBD2 covers 9 bases. The germline V gene encodes CDR1 KGHSH and CDR2 LQKENI. The trim removed 3 bases at V and 4 bases at J, leaving 0 bases unmatched. The CDR3 consists of 13 residues. CDR3 residues: CASSPRGGETQYF. The CDR3 DNA reads as TGTGCCAGCTCACCGCGGGGGGGAGAGACCCAGTACTTC.

The chain is built from TRBV9 and TRBJ1-3; 9 nucleotides line up with TRBD1. The CDR3 runs to 18 residues. Trimming at V came to 2 bases and at J to 0 bases, leaving 9 bases not matched to a gene. Germline lookup yields CDR1 SGDLS and CDR2 YYNGEE. The CDR3 is CASSVDRGIPHSGNTIYF. The CDR3, as DNA: TGTGCCAGCAGCGTGGACAGGGGAATCCCCCACTCTGGAAACACCATATATTTT.

The chain recombines TRBV5-6 with TRBJ2-3; TRBD1 matches 11 bases. Germline assignment: CDR1 SGHDT and CDR2 YYEEEE. The CDR3 has 18 amino acids. Trimming removed 0 bases from V and 7 bases from J; junction bases left unmatched: 13. The CDR3 sequence: CASSLEHSRTGGANTQYF. The CDR3, as DNA: TGTGCCAGCAGCTTGGAACATAGTAGGACAGGGGGCGCAAATACGCAGTATTTT.

The V and J genes are TRBV28 and TRBJ1-5; TRBD1 might be the D (6 bases). CDR3 length equals 18 residues. The germline gives CDR1 MDHEN, CDR2 SYDVKM. Deletions cut 2 bases from V and 5 bases from J, with 22 bases between. The CDR3 nucleotides are TGTGCCAGCAGTTTAGTGCCCCCGGGACACCGGACGGATCAGCCCCAGCATTTT. It translates to CASSLVPPGHRTDQPQHF.

The rearrangement uses TRBV6-1 and TRBJ2-3; perhaps TRBD1 as D (8 bases). Germline-derived CDR1 and CDR2 are MNHNS and SASEGT. V lost 3 bases and J lost 2, with 18 bases in between. The CDR3 is 17 residues long. The CDR3 sequence: CASSDGGTGYFTDTQYF. CDR3 nucleotide sequence: TGTGCCAGCAGTGACGGGGGGACAGGATATTTCACAGATACGCAGTATTTT.

This sequence joins TRBV9 and TRBJ1-3, with a tentative D call TRBD1 (6 bases). From germline, CDR1 is SGDLS and CDR2 YYNGEE. This CDR3 region has 16 residues. V lost 0 bases and J 4 bases, leaving 14 bases between the germline ends. CDR3 loop: CASSVDTGMRGNTIYF. The CDR3 region has the DNA TGTGCCAGCAGCGTAGATACAGGGATGCGAGGAAACACCATATATTTT.

The V and J genes are TRBV14 and TRBJ2-2, with 8 bases matching TRBD2. Unmatched junction bases numbered 10, after V lost 1 base and J lost 3 bases. CDR3 length: 18 residues. Looked up from germline, CDR1 is SGHDN and CDR2 is FVKESK. CDR3 amino acids: CASSQVPAIAGYTGELFF. CDR3 nucleotides: TGTGCCAGCAGCCAAGTGCCCGCCATAGCGGGATACACCGGGGAGCTGTTTTTT.

Only one count was recorded for this clone. The chain uses TRBV7-9 and TRBJ1-4; 7 bases align to TRBD1. The trim removed 5 bases at V and 7 bases at J, leaving 10 bases unmatched. The CDR3 runs to 15 residues. CDR1 is SEHNR, CDR2 FQNEAQ, per germline (reference sequence). The CDR3 DNA reads TGTGCCAGCAGCCCAGACAGGGTTTTGAGTGAAAAACTGTTTTTT. Translation gives CASSPDRVLSEKLFF. Looking up the rest from reference TRBV7-9 and TRBJ1-4 gives the full variable domain: DTGVSQNPRHKITKRGQNVTFRCDPISEHNRLYWYRQTLGQGPEFLTYFQNEAQLEKSRLLSDRFSAERPKGSFSTLEIQRTEQGDSAMYLCASSPDRVLSEKLFFGSGTQLSVL.

This clone was seen a single time. Other DNA sequences within the sample encode an identical CDR3. The V call is TRBV20-1, the J call TRBJ1-1, with D unresolved. V lost 3 bases and J lost 6, with 8 bases in between. The CDR3 covers 11 residues. Per the germline V gene, CDR1 is DFQATT and CDR2 is SNEGSKA (reference sequence). CDR3 amino acids: CSARVPAEAFF. CDR3 DNA: TGCAGTGCTAGGGTTCCCGCTGAAGCTTTCTTT.

Only one count was recorded for this clone. The sample holds other DNA sequences that translate to the same CDR3. This rearrangement joins TRBV18 to TRBJ2-5; D is possibly TRBD1 or TRBD2 (5 bases each). The V end was cut by 6 bases, the J end by 5 bases, with 10 bases between. The CDR3 has 12 residues. Germline values: CDR1 KGHSH, CDR2 LQKENI. CDR3: CASSQGGETQYF. CDR3 nucleotide sequence: TGTGCCAGCTCCCAGGGCGGGGAGACCCAGTACTTC.

This chain connects TRBV28 to TRBJ1-5; D is uncertain. There are 12 residues in the CDR3. V was shortened by 0 bases and J by 7 bases, with 4 bases between the two germline ends. Looked up from germline, CDR1 is MDHEN and CDR2 is SYDVKM. CDR3 nucleotide sequence: TGTGCCAGCAGTTTATGGACCCAGCCCCAGCATTTT. This sequence encodes CASSLWTQPQHF.

The chain carries TRBV30 and TRBJ1-4, with 8 bases lining up with TRBD1. Germline-derived CDR1 and CDR2 are GTSNPN and SVGIG (reference sequence). V was pared by 7 bases and J by 5 bases, with 9 bases of the junction left unmatched. CDR3 length: 14 residues. The CDR3 protein is CASKTRGRNEKLFF. CDR3 nucleotide sequence: TGTGCCTCAAAGACCAGGGGGCGGAATGAAAAACTGTTTTTT. The variable domain in full, completed from reference TRBV30 and TRBJ1-4, reads SQTIHQWPATLVQPVGSPLSLECTVEGTSNPNLYWYRQAAGRGLQLLFYSVGIGQISSEVPQNLSASRPQDRQFILSSKKLLLSDSGFYLCASKTRGRNEKLFFGSGTQLSVL.

The chain combines TRBV21-1 with TRBJ1-1. TRBV21-1 is a pseudogene locus. This CDR3 spans 13 amino acids. The CDR3 is CGGRIGVNTEAFF. Here the CDR3 DNA reads TGTGGTGGGAGGATAGGGGTAAACACTGAAGCTTTCTTT.

The rearrangement uses TRBV6-6 and TRBJ2-7; D uncertain. V was cut by 2 bases and J by 0 bases, with 8 bases left in between. The CDR3 has 14 amino acids. Looked up from germline, CDR1 is MNHNY and CDR2 is SVGAGI (reference sequence). CDR3 residues: CASSYELSSYEQYF. The CDR3, as DNA: TGTGCCAGCAGTTACGAGTTGTCCTCCTACGAGCAGTACTTC.

The V call is TRBV7-9, the J call TRBJ2-6; D is ambiguous. Trimming removed 2 bases from V and 0 bases from J, with 11 bases in between. Germline CDR1 and CDR2: SEHNR and FQNEAQ (reference sequence). The CDR3 is made up of 17 amino acids. The CDR3 sequence is CASSLSHWTSGANVLTF. DNA for the CDR3: TGTGCCAGCAGCTTATCTCATTGGACCTCTGGGGCCAACGTCCTGACTTTC.

V usage is TRBV18 and J usage is TRBJ2-1; 15 nucleotides line up with TRBD2. Germline CDR1 and CDR2: KGHSH and LQKENI. The CDR3 has 20 residues. With 4 bases clipped from V and 0 bases from J, the junction kept 10 bases outside the gene matches. CDR3 region: CASSLAAGLAGGISYNEQFF. DNA for the CDR3: TGTGCCAGCTCACTTGCCGCGGGACTAGCGGGAGGTATCTCCTACAATGAGCAGTTCTTC.

CDR3: CATSSFRVGDTDTQYF. The CDR3, as DNA: TGTGCCACCAGCAGCTTCAGGGTTGGGGACACAGATACGCAGTATTTT. The V gene is TRBV15, the J gene TRBJ2-3; D might be TRBD1 (5 bases). Germline V gene data show CDR1 as LNHNV and CDR2 as YYDKDF (reference sequence). This CDR3 spans 16 amino acids. Trimming shortened V by 3 bases and J by 2 bases, and 15 bases separated the two germline ends.

V gene TRBV27 combines with J gene TRBJ2-3, with D possibly matching TRBD2 (5 bases). CDR1 and CDR2 (germline): MNHEY, SMNVEV (reference sequence). This CDR3 contains 16 residues. V was shortened by 4 bases and J by 2 bases, with 16 bases between the two germline ends. In DNA form, the CDR3 reads TGTGCCAGCAGTTATGGGCCGCGGGTATACACAGATACGCAGTATTTT. It codes for CASSYGPRVYTDTQYF.

The chain combines TRBV7-9 with TRBJ2-7; possibly TRBD1 or TRBD2 for D (5 bases each). The germline V gene has CDR1 SEHNR and CDR2 FQNEAQ (reference sequence). CDR3 length: 14 amino acids. V was shortened by 7 bases and J by 5 bases, with 18 bases between the two germline ends. The CDR3 DNA is TGTGCCAGCATGGTGGGGCAGGGAGTGGACGAGCAGTACTTC. As protein: CASMVGQGVDEQYF.

The J gene is TRBJ2-1, the V gene TRBV29-1; 9 nucleotides align to TRBD2. CDR3 length equals 14 residues. Unmatched junction bases numbered 6, after V lost 6 bases and J lost 3 bases. Germline values: CDR1 SQVTM, CDR2 ANQGSEA. The CDR3 loop is CSVARLADYNEQFF. For the CDR3, the DNA is TGCAGCGTAGCCAGACTAGCGGACTACAATGAGCAGTTCTTC.

This rearrangement joins TRBV15 to TRBJ1-1; no clear D gene. The V end was cut by 1 base, the J end by 0 bases, with 12 bases between. The germline V gene encodes CDR1 LNHNV and CDR2 YYDKDF (reference sequence). The CDR3 covers 16 residues. CDR3 in amino acids: CATSRARGGLNTEAFF. The CDR3 DNA sequence: TGTGCCACCAGCAGAGCCCGGGGAGGTTTGAACACTGAAGCTTTCTTT.

J is TRBJ1-2 and V is TRBV23-1, with D maybe TRBD1 (5 bases). TRBV23-1 is assigned to the ORF class and has an uncertain function. There are 17 residues in the CDR3. Between the trimmed V and J ends, which lost 8 bases and 0 bases, there was a span of 22 bases. DNA of the CDR3: TGCGCCAGCTCCCCACCGAGGTGGGGCCAAGCTAACTATGGCTACACCTTC. Its translation is CASSPPRWGQANYGYTF.

The V call is TRBV7-9, the J call TRBJ1-1; D uncertain. This CDR3 has 18 residues. V lost 2 bases to trimming and J lost 0 bases, with 19 bases between them. Germline CDR1 and CDR2: SEHNR and FQNEAQ (reference sequence). The CDR3 nucleotides read TGTGCCAGCAGCTTATGGGGAGACCGGGGAAAAGTGAACACTGAAGCTTTCTTT. Translating it yields CASSLWGDRGKVNTEAFF.

This clone came up once. The chain carries TRBV11-1 and TRBJ1-2, with D hard to call. CDR3 length: 14 amino acids. Looked up from germline, CDR1 is SGHAT and CDR2 is FQDESV (reference sequence). Trimming left V 7 bases short and J 8 bases short, with 20 bases between. CDR3 nucleotide sequence: TGTGCCAGCACCACATTGATGGACGGAGAAGGCTACACCTTC. Its protein is CASTTLMDGEGYTF. The complete variable domain, with remaining parts taken from reference TRBV11-1 and TRBJ1-2, reads EAEVAQSPRYKITEKSQAVAFWCDPISGHATLYWYRQILGQGPELLVQFQDESVVDDSQLPKDRFSAERLKGVDSTLKIQPAELGDSAMYLCASTTLMDGEGYTFGSGTRLTVV.